Each of the 22 T cell receptor beta chains below was sequenced from the same sample in a study of T-cell memory formation after mild COVID-19. TCRdb independently ran MiXCR on the 5' RACE reads; one entry per CDR3 protein. The data show about half a million distinct CDR3 sequences, with roughly 18% seen just once and about 12% held by the top ten. The sequenced sample consisted of PBMCs or a T cell subset sorted from them (not recorded which). Receptors originate from an adult woman who had mild COVID-19 (a few samples of this study predate the infection). Cell type and time point are not known.

This clonotype occurred a few times. The chain joins TRBV24-1 to TRBJ2-1; 10 nucleotides align to TRBD2. Unmatched junction bases numbered 8, after V lost 4 bases and J lost 6 bases. Germline CDR1 is KGHDR and CDR2 is SFDVKD. The CDR3 spans 16 residues. The CDR3, as DNA: TGTGCCACCAGTGAAAGCGGGGGGGCCGTTATCAATGAGCAGTTCTTC. Translating it yields CATSESGGAVINEQFF.

The chain uses TRBV7-2 and TRBJ2-7; TRBD2 might be the D (5 bases). Germline V gene data show CDR1 as SGHTA and CDR2 as FQGNSA. CDR3 length equals 14 residues. V was trimmed by 1 base and J by 6 bases, leaving 13 bases between them. CDR3 region: CASSLGGQLSEQYF. In nucleotides, the CDR3 is TGTGCCAGCAGCTTAGGAGGGCAACTGTCCGAGCAGTACTTC.

The CDR3 nucleotides are TGTGCCAGCAGCTTAGCCCGTACTAATGAAAAACTGTTTTTT. Residues: CASSLARTNEKLFF. J is TRBJ1-4 and V is TRBV7-6; D not certain. The CDR3 loop spans 14 amino acids. V dropped 0 bases and J dropped 2 bases, with 4 bases sitting between them. Germline loops: CDR1 SGHVS, CDR2 FNYEAQ.

Only a few counts were recorded for this clonotype. The CDR3 coding sequence is TGTGCCAGCAGTAGACTAGCGGACCTCTCCTACAATGAGCAGTTCTTC. This encodes CASSRLADLSYNEQFF. This chain uses TRBV12-3 or TRBV12-4 with TRBJ2-1, with 9 bases aligning to TRBD2. This CDR3 is built from 16 residues. The V segment lost 5 bases and the J segment 0 bases; nucleotides outside the gene matches: 5.

This chain joins TRBV6-2 or TRBV6-3 and TRBJ2-7; 7 nucleotides align to TRBD1. Looked up from germline, CDR1 is MNHEY and CDR2 is SVGEGT. The CDR3 sequence is 15 residues long. With 0 bases clipped from V and 2 bases from J, the junction kept 4 bases outside the gene matches. CDR3 DNA: TGTGCCAGCAGTTACTCGACAGGGAGCCCCTACGAGCAGTACTTC. It codes for CASSYSTGSPYEQYF.

The chain combines TRBV25-1 with TRBJ2-7; D possibly matches TRBD1 or TRBD2 (5 bases each). Trimming removed 8 bases from V and 0 bases from J, with 8 bases in between. From germline, CDR1 is MGHDK and CDR2 SYGVNS. The CDR3 is 12 residues long. The CDR3 loop is CASRDHSYEQYF. The CDR3 DNA follows: TGTGCCAGCCGGGACCACTCCTACGAGCAGTACTTC.

The chain recombines TRBV4-2 with TRBJ2-7; a weak D match, TRBD1 (5 bases). The V gene lost 3 bases and the J gene lost 7 bases, with 25 bases spanning the gap. Per germline, CDR1 LGHNA and CDR2 YNFKEQ. This CDR3 comprises 17 residues. The CDR3 region has the DNA TGTGCCAGCAGCCATCCCCAGGAGACAGATCGGAGCCCTGAGCAGTACTTC. It yields the protein CASSHPQETDRSPEQYF.

In its sample, this clonotype was seen many times. The chain couples TRBV7-3 to TRBJ2-3; D unclear. The length of the CDR3 is 14 residues. V lost 0 bases to trimming and J lost 3 bases, with 7 bases between them. Germline V lookup: CDR1 SGHTA, CDR2 FQGTGA. DNA of the CDR3: TGTGCCAGCAGCTTAACGCCGAGGACAGATACGCAGTATTTT. Its protein product is CASSLTPRTDTQYF.

This clonotype has only a few counts. The chain recombines TRBV5-1 with TRBJ1-5, with D uncertain. Trimming stripped 0 bases from V and 6 bases from J, with 4 bases between. Germline loops: CDR1 SGHRS, CDR2 YFSETQ. The CDR3 contains 12 residues. CDR3 amino acids: CASSLEGQPQHF. CDR3 sequence (DNA): TGCGCCAGCAGCTTGGAGGGTCAGCCCCAGCATTTT.

This clonotype was detected only a few times. The V gene is TRBV21-1, the J gene TRBJ1-5; TRBD1, as called in the table, went unchecked against the DNA. TRBV21-1 is described as a pseudogene. The CDR3 totals 15 residues. The CDR3 loop reads CASSTPGQAYQPQHF. CDR3 DNA sequence: TGTGCCAGCAGCACTCCGGGACAGGCCTATCAGCCCCAGCATTTT.

This chain links TRBV20-1 with TRBJ2-1; D call uncertain. The CDR3 extends over 14 amino acids. V gave up 6 bases and J gave up 0 bases, with 12 bases separating them. Germline V gene sequence: CDR1 DFQATT, CDR2 SNEGSKA (reference sequence). CDR3 in amino acids: CSAPRLSSYNEQFF. CDR3 DNA: TGCAGTGCGCCGCGGTTGAGCTCCTACAATGAGCAGTTCTTC.

This clonotype was counted a single time. This chain connects TRBV5-4 to TRBJ2-5; the match to TRBD1 covers 7 bases. The J segment lost 2 bases and the V segment lost 4 bases, leaving 5 bases of the junction unmatched. The germline CDR1 and CDR2 sequences are SGHNT and YYREEE (reference sequence). CDR3 length: 14 residues. The CDR3 protein is CASSTGDRQETQYF. CDR3 nucleotide sequence: TGTGCCAGCAGCACCGGGGACAGACAAGAGACCCAGTACTTC.

Only a few counts were recorded for this clonotype. The chain combines TRBV6-2 or TRBV6-3 with TRBJ1-1; D is possibly TRBD1 (5 bases). Germline CDR1 is MNHEY and CDR2 is SVGEGT. Deletions cut 8 bases from V and 3 bases from J, with 13 bases between. This CDR3 is 13 amino acids long. The CDR3 nucleotides read TGTGCCAGCTTGTCAGGGTGGTACACTGAAGCTTTCTTT. Residues: CASLSGWYTEAFF.

The V call is TRBV3-1, the J call TRBJ1-1; tentatively, D is TRBD1 (6 bases). V was trimmed by 8 bases and J by 3 bases, leaving 13 bases between them. CDR1 and CDR2 from the germline V gene are LGHDT and YNNKEL (reference sequence). The CDR3 is 13 residues long. DNA for the CDR3: TGTGCCAGCGACGGGGGGGGCCACACTGAAGCTTTCTTT. It yields the protein CASDGGGHTEAFF.

The genes are TRBV12-3 or TRBV12-4 and TRBJ1-3; D is perhaps TRBD1 (6 bases). The V end lost 7 bases, the J end lost 2 bases, and 12 bases lay between the germline ends. The CDR3 has 14 amino acids. CDR3 sequence reads: CASNLQGPGNTIYF. CDR3 sequence (DNA): TGTGCCAGCAACCTACAGGGTCCTGGAAACACCATATATTTT.

The chain employs TRBV18 and TRBJ2-1; TRBD2 is a possible D gene (5 bases). Germline lookup yields CDR1 KGHSH and CDR2 LQKENI. The CDR3 runs to 13 residues. Trimming left V 2 bases short and J 9 bases short, with 11 bases between. In nucleotides, the CDR3 is TGTGCCAGCTCACCATCGGGATCAGGTGAGCAGTTCTTC. This gives the protein CASSPSGSGEQFF.

J is TRBJ1-1 and V is TRBV24-1; TRBD1 matches 9 bases. The CDR3 totals 14 residues. The V and J ends lost 0 bases and 10 bases, in that order; junction bases with no gene match: 5. The germline CDR1 and CDR2 sequences are KGHDR and SFDVKD. The CDR3 reads CATSDLRTGEGAFF. The CDR3 DNA is TGTGCCACCAGTGATTTGCGGACAGGGGAGGGAGCTTTCTTT.

This chain links TRBV5-6 with TRBJ2-7; 15 bases fit TRBD2. The germline V gene encodes CDR1 SGHDT and CDR2 YYEEEE. The CDR3 sequence is 15 residues long. The ends lost 3 bases at V and 4 bases at J; junction bases unmatched: 2. The CDR3 loop reads CASSSGTSGRYEQYF. CDR3 DNA sequence: TGTGCCAGCAGCTCGGGGACTAGCGGGAGGTACGAGCAGTACTTC.

This clonotype was counted between two and nine times. V is TRBV12-3 or TRBV12-4 and J is TRBJ2-7; 9 nucleotides align to TRBD2. The J segment lost 3 bases and the V segment lost 6 bases, leaving 3 bases of the junction unmatched. CDR3 length: 13 amino acids. CDR3: CASSGTSNYEQYF. For the CDR3, the DNA is TGTGCCAGCAGCGGGACTAGCAACTACGAGCAGTACTTC.

This chain links TRBV30 with TRBJ1-5; D gene ambiguous. The CDR3 has 13 residues. V was trimmed by 2 bases and J by 3 bases, leaving 8 bases between them. Per the germline V gene, CDR1 is GTSNPN and CDR2 is SVGIG (reference sequence). The CDR3 DNA sequence: TGTGCCTGGAGTTCAGGAAACAATCAGCCCCAGCATTTT. It encodes CAWSSGNNQPQHF.

V usage is TRBV5-4 and J usage is TRBJ2-5; D might be TRBD1 (6 bases). V was clipped by 4 bases and J by 5 bases, with 18 bases between them. This CDR3 is built from 15 residues. Looked up from germline, CDR1 is SGHNT and CDR2 is YYREEE (reference sequence). The CDR3 DNA is TGTGCCAGCAGCGAGGGACAAACCGGCTCGGAGACCCAGTACTTC. This codes for CASSEGQTGSETQYF.

V is TRBV7-2 and J is TRBJ2-1, with a possible D match to TRBD2 (5 bases). This CDR3 comprises 16 residues. V was cut by 5 bases and J by 4 bases, with 18 bases left in between. Germline CDR1 and CDR2: SGHTA and FQGNSA. In DNA, the CDR3 is TGTGCCAGCAGCCCCGGCGGGCTTCTCATATACAATGAGCAGTTCTTC. As protein: CASSPGGLLIYNEQFF. Full variable domain (missing parts from reference TRBV7-2 and TRBJ2-1): GAGVSQSPSNKVTEKGKDVELRCDPISGHTALYWYRQSLGQGLEFLIYFQGNSAPDKSGLPSDRFSAERTGGSVSTLTIQRTQQEDSAVYLCASSPGGLLIYNEQFFGPGTRLTVL.